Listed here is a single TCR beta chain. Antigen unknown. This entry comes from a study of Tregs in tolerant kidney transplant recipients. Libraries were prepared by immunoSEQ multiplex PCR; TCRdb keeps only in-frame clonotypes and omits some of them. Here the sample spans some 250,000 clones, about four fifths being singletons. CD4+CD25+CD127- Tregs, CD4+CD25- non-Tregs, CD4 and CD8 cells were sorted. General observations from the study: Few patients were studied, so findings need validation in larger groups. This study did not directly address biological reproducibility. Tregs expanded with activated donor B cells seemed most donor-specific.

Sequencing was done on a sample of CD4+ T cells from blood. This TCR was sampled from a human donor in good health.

CDR3 region: CASSYSGLAGSYEQYF. The CDR3 region has the DNA TGTGCCAGCAGTTACTCAGGACTAGCGGGGTCCTACGAGCAGTACTTC. The chain is built from TRBV6-5 and TRBJ2-7; 12 positions match TRBD2. This CDR3 spans 16 amino acids. Looked up from germline, CDR1 is MNHEY and CDR2 is SVGAGI. V was pared by 0 bases and J by 1 base, with 1 base of the junction left unmatched.